These 15 T cell receptor beta chains came from one sample sequenced in a study of blood T cell repertoires in COVID-19. TCRdb's table, derived via immunoSEQ multiplex PCR, lists solely in-frame clones and lacks some. This sample has 190,000 or so clones, with roughly 73% found just once. What was sequenced was peripheral blood. The receptor set was obtained from a woman older than 75 with active or convalescent COVID-19.

In nucleotides, the CDR3 is TGTGCCAGTAGAAAAAGGACACCCACTGAAGCTTTCTTT. Its translation: CASRKRTPTEAFF. The chain couples TRBV19 to TRBJ1-1; possible D gene TRBD1, 5 bases. V shed 6 bases and J shed 4 bases, with 12 bases lying between them. The CDR3 is 13 amino acids. Germline V lookup: CDR1 LNHDA, CDR2 SQIVND (reference sequence).

Here the CDR3 reads CASSEGVPRYGYTF. The CDR3 DNA follows: TGTGCCAGCAGTGAAGGCGTCCCCCGATATGGCTACACCTTC. The chain uses TRBV6-1 and TRBJ1-2; no clear D gene. Germline V gene lookup returns CDR1 MNHNS and CDR2 SASEGT. This CDR3 spans 14 amino acids. V lost 1 base to trimming and J lost 5 bases, with 11 bases between them.

CDR3 in DNA: TGTGCCAGCAGTTTCACTGCGGATCAGCCCCAGCATTTT. It translates to CASSFTADQPQHF. The chain couples TRBV12-3 or TRBV12-4 to TRBJ1-5; D remains unclear. V lost 3 bases, J lost 5 bases, and 8 bases lay in between. This CDR3 is 13 amino acids long.

This clone was detected once. This chain links TRBV7-6 with TRBJ2-1; tentatively, D is TRBD2 (5 bases). The CDR3 is 11 residues long. V dropped 5 bases and J dropped 8 bases, with 7 bases sitting between them. The germline V gene has CDR1 SGHVS and CDR2 FNYEAQ. CDR3 sequence (DNA): TGTGCCAGCAGCCGGGGTGATGAGCAGTTCTTC. This sequence encodes CASSRGDEQFF. The entire variable domain, with the rest obtained from reference TRBV7-6 and TRBJ2-1, is as follows: GAGVSQSPRYKVTKRGQDVALRCDPISGHVSLYWYRQALGQGPEFLTYFNYEAQQDKSGLPNDRFSAERPEGSISTLTIQRTEQRDSAMYRCASSRGDEQFFGPGTRLTVL.

Of note for this clone: This CDR3 is also generated by other DNA sequences in the sample. The chain carries TRBV19 and TRBJ1-1; tentatively, D is TRBD1 (6 bases). This CDR3 has 14 amino acids. Trimming took 3 bases from V and 1 from J, leaving 9 bases between them. Germline loops: CDR1 LNHDA, CDR2 SQIVND (reference sequence). The CDR3 DNA reads as TGTGCCAGTAGTATGACAGGAGGGAACACTGAAGCTTTCTTT. Encoded protein: CASSMTGGNTEAFF.

The J gene is TRBJ1-2, the V gene TRBV7-9, with 9 bases matching TRBD1. V lost 5 bases to trimming and J lost 1 base; unmatched junction nucleotides: 5. Germline-derived CDR1 and CDR2 are SEHNR and FQNEAQ (reference sequence). The CDR3 sequence is 15 residues long. CDR3 loop: CASSLGQGGNYGYTF. The CDR3 coding sequence is TGTGCCAGCAGCCTGGGACAGGGAGGTAACTATGGCTACACCTTC.

The chain uses TRBV19 and TRBJ1-5, with a weak D call TRBD1 (6 bases). CDR1 LNHDA and CDR2 SQIVND come from the germline V gene (reference sequence). The CDR3 is 14 residues long. The V end lost 2 bases, the J end lost 3 bases, and 8 bases lay between the germline ends. CDR3 loop: CASSIRQDNQPQHF. CDR3 nucleotides: TGTGCCAGTAGTATAAGACAGGACAATCAGCCCCAGCATTTT.

V and J are TRBV7-3 and TRBJ1-1; a possible D gene is TRBD1 (5 bases). CDR1 is SGHTA, CDR2 FQGTGA, per germline. The CDR3 loop spans 13 amino acids. V lost 2 bases and J lost 4, with 8 bases in between. In DNA, the CDR3 is TGTGCCAGCAGCTTAGGGGCTAGCACTGAAGCTTTCTTT. This codes for CASSLGASTEAFF. The whole variable domain, remainder taken from reference TRBV7-3 and TRBJ1-1, is GAGVSQTPSNKVTEKGKYVELRCDPISGHTALYWYRQSLGQGPEFLIYFQGTGAADDSGLPNDRFFAVRPEGSVSTLKIQRTERGDSAVYLCASSLGASTEAFFGQGTRLTVV.

The chain couples TRBV5-1 to TRBJ2-3; the D is unclear. In germline, CDR1 is SGHRS, CDR2 YFSETQ. The CDR3 totals 14 residues. The germline V and J ends were trimmed by 7 bases and 1 base, with 13 bases remaining between them. As DNA, the CDR3 is TGCGCCAGCGCAGGTGTCACGGGCACAGATACGCAGTATTTT. This codes for CASAGVTGTDTQYF.

With respect to this clone: An end of the junction does not agree with germline; a read error may underlie this. This chain uses TRBV28 with TRBJ2-7; 9 bases fit TRBD2. CDR1 is MDHEN and CDR2 is SYDVKM in the germline V gene. The CDR3 is 15 amino acids. The CDR3 protein is CASSLDTSGRVQRDF. The CDR3 nucleotides are TGTGCCAGCAGTTTGGATACTAGCGGGCGAGTACAAAGGGACTTC.

The chain joins TRBV28 to TRBJ1-2; D perhaps matches TRBD1 (5 bases). CDR3 size: 12 residues. Germline V gene sequence: CDR1 MDHEN, CDR2 SYDVKM. The V gene lost 1 base and the J gene lost 14 bases, with 14 bases spanning the gap. As DNA, the CDR3 is TGTGCCAGCAGTTTATATAAGGGGCAAGCGACCTTC. Amino acids: CASSLYKGQATF.

The V call is TRBV19, the J call TRBJ2-7; TRBD2 matches 7 bases. CDR1 is LNHDA and CDR2 is SQIVND in the germline V gene (reference sequence). This CDR3 has 14 amino acids. J was trimmed by 7 bases and V by 2 bases; bases with no gene match: 8. CDR3 nucleotides: TGTGCCAGTAGTATATACGGGACTACGGGGGAGCAGTACTTC. It is translated as CASSIYGTTGEQYF.

This rearrangement joins TRBV19 to TRBJ2-2, with TRBD2 as a possible D gene (5 bases). This CDR3 is 13 amino acids long. V was trimmed by 5 bases and J by 6 bases, leaving 10 bases between them. Germline CDR1 is LNHDA and CDR2 is SQIVND (reference sequence). CDR3: CASSLWESGELFF. The CDR3 DNA sequence: TGTGCCAGTAGTCTTTGGGAGTCCGGGGAGCTGTTTTTT.

The chain uses TRBV2 and TRBJ2-2, with D unclear. The CDR3 spans 12 residues. The germline CDR1 and CDR2 sequences are SNHLY and FYNNEI. The germline V and J ends were trimmed by 8 bases and 7 bases, with 11 bases remaining between them. The DNA for the CDR3 is TGTGCCAGCCACCAGGTGGGCGGGGAGCTGTTTTTT. It is translated as CASHQVGGELFF.

The sample holds a few counts of this clone. The chain has TRBV28 and TRBJ1-3; 7 bases are shared with TRBD1. Per the germline V gene, CDR1 is MDHEN and CDR2 is SYDVKM. The CDR3 loop spans 16 amino acids. J lost 4 bases, V lost 1 base, and 7 bases had no gene match. For the CDR3, the DNA is TGTGCCAGCAGTTTATCCCCGGGACAGAACGGAAACACCATATATTTT. Its translation: CASSLSPGQNGNTIYF.